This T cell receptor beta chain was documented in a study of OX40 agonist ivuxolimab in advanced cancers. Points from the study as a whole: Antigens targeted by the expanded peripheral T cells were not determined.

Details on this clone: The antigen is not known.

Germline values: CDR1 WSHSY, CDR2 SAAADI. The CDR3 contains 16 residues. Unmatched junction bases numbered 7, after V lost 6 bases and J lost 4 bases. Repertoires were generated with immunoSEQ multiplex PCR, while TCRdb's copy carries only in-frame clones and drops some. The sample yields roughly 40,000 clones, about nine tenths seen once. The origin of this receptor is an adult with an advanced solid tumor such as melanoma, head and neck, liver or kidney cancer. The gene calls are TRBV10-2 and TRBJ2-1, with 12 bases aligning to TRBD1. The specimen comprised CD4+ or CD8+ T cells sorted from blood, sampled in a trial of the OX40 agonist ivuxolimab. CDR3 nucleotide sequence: TGCGCCAGCAGGATCCCGGGACAGGGGGCATACAATGAGCAGTTCTTC. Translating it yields CASRIPGQGAYNEQFF.